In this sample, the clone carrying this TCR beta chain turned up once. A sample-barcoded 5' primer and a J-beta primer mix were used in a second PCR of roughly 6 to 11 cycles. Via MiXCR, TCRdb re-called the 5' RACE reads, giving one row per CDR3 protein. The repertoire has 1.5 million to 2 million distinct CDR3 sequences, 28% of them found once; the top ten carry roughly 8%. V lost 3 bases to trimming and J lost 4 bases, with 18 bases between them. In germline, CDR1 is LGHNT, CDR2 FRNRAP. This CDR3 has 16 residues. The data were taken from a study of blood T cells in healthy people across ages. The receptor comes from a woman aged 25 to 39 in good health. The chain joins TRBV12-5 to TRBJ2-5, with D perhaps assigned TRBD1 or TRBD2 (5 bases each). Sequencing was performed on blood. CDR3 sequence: CASGFSTVSAGETQYF. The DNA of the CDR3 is TGTGCTAGTGGTTTCTCGACAGTAAGCGCGGGAGAGACCCAGTACTTC.